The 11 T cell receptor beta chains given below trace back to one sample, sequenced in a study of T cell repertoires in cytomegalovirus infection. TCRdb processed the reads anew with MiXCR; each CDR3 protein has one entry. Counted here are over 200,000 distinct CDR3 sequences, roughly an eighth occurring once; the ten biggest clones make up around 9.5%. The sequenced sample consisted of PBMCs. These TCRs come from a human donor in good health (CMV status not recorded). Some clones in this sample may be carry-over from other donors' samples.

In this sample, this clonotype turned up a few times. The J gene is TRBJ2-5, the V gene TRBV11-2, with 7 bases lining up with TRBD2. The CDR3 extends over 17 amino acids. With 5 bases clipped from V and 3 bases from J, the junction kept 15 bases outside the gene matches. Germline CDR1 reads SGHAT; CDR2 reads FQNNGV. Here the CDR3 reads CASSLSGSGMRKETQYF. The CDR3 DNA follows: TGTGCCAGCAGCCTATCCGGAAGCGGGATGAGAAAAGAGACCCAGTACTTC.

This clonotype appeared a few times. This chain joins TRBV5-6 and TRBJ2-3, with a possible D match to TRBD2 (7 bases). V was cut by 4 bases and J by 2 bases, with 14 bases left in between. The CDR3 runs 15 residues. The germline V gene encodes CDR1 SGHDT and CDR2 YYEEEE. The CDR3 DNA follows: TGTGCCAGCAGCCTCCACGGGGGGCCCACAGATACGCAGTATTTT. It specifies CASSLHGGPTDTQYF.

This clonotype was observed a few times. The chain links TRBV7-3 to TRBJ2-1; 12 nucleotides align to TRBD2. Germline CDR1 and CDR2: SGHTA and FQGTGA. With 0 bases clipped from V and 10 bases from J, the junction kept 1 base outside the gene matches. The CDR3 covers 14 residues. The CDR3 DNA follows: TGTGCCAGCAGCTTAACAGGGACTAGCGGGGAGCAGTTCTTC. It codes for CASSLTGTSGEQFF.

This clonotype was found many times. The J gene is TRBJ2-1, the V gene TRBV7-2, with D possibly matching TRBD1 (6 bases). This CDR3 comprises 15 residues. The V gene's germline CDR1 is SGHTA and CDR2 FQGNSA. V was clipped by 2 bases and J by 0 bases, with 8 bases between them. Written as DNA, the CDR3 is TGTGCCAGCAGCTTACTGGGGGCCTCCTACAATGAGCAGTTCTTC. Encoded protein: CASSLLGASYNEQFF.

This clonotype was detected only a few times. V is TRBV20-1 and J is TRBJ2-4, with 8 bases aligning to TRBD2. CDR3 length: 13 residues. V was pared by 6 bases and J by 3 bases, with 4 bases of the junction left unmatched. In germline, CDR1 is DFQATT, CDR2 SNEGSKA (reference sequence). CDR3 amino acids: CSAPGLDKNIQYF. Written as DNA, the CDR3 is TGCAGTGCGCCGGGACTAGACAAAAACATTCAGTACTTC.

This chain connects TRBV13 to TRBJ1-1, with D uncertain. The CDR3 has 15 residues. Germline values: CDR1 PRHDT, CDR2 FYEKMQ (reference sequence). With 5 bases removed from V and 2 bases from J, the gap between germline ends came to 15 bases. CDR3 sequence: CASSQIGEGNTEAFF. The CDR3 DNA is TGTGCCAGCAGCCAGATCGGAGAGGGTAACACTGAAGCTTTCTTT.

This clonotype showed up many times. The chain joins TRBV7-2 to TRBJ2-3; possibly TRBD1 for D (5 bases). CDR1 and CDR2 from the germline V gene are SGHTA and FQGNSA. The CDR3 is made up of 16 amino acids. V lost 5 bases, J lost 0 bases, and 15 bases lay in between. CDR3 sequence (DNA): TGTGCCAGCAGCACCAGACAGCGAACTAGCACAGATACGCAGTATTTT. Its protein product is CASSTRQRTSTDTQYF.

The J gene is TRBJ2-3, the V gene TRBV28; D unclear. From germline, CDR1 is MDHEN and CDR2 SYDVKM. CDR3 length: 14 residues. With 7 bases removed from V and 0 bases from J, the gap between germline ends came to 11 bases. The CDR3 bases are TGTGCCAGCACCCAGGCGAGTAGCACAGATACGCAGTATTTT. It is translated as CASTQASSTDTQYF.

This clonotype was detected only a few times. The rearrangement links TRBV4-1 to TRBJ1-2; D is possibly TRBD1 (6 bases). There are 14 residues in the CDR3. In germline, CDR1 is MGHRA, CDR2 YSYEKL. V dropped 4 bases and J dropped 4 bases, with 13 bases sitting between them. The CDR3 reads CASSRGGGGYGYTF. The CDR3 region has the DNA TGCGCCAGCAGCCGAGGGGGAGGGGGCTATGGCTACACCTTC.

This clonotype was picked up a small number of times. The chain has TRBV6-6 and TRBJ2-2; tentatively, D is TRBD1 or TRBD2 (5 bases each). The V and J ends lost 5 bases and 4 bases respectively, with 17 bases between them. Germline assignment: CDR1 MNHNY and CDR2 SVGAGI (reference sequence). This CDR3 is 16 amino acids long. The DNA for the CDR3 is TGTGCCAGCAGTATTACGGGACCAGAGTCCACCGGGGAGCTGTTTTTT. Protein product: CASSITGPESTGELFF.

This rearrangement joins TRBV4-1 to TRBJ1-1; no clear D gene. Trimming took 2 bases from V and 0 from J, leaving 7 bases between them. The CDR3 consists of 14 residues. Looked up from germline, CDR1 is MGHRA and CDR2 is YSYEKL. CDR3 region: CASSQIVLNTEAFF. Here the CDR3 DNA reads TGCGCCAGCAGCCAAATCGTTCTGAACACTGAAGCTTTCTTT.